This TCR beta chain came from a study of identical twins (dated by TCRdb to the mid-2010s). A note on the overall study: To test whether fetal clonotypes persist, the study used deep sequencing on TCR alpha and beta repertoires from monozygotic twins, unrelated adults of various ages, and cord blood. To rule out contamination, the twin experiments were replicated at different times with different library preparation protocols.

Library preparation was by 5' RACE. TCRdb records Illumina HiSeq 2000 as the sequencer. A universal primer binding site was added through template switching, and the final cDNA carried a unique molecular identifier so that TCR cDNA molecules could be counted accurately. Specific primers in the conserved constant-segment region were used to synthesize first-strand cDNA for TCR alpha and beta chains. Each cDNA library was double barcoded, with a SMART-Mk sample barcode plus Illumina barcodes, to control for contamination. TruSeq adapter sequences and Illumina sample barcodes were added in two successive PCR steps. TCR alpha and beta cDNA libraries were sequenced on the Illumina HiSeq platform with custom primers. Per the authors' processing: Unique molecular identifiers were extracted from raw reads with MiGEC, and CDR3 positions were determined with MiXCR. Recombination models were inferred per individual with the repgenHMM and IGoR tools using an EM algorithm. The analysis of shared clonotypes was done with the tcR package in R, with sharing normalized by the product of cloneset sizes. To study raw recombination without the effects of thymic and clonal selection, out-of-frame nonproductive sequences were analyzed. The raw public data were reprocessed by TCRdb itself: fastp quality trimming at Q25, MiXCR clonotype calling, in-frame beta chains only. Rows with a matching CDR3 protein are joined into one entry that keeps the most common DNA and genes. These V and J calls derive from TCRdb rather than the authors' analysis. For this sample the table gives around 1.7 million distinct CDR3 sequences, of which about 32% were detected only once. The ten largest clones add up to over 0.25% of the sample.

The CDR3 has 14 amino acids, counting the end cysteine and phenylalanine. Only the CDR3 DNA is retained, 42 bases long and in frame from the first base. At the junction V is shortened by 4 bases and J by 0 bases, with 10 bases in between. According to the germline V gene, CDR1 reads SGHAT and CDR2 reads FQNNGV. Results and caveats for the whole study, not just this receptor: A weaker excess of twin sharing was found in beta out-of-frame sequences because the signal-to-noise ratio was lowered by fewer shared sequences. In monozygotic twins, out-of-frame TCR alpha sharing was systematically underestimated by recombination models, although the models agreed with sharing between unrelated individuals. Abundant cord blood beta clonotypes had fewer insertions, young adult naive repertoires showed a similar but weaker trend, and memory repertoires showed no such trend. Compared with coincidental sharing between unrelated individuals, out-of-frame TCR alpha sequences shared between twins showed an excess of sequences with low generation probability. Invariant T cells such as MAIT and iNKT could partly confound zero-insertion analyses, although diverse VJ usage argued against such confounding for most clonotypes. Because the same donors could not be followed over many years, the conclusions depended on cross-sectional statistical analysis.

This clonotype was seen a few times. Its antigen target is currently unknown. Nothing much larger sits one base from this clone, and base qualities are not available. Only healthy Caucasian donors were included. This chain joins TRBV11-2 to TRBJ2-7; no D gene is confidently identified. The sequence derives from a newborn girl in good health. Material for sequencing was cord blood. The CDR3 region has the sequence CASSSIRSSYEQYF. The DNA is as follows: TGTGCCAGCAGCTCGATCAGGAGCTCCTACGAGCAGTACTTC.